This TCR beta chain comes out of a study of cytomegalovirus exposure and HLA in healthy donors. Notes on the study in general: As immune exposure information, only CMV serostatus was available. A missense variant in DCLRE1C was later tied to TCR beta V- and J-gene trimming. In vitro assays verified that a few CMV-associated chains recognized CMV antigens specifically.

Looked up from germline, CDR1 is MNHGY and CDR2 is SVAAGI. This CDR3 is built from 10 residues. With respect to this clone: As yet, its antigen is unknown. At one of its ends the junction is not consistent with the germline gene, which may arise from a read error.

PCR employed 60 Vbeta and 13 Jbeta primers. The table came from immunoSEQ multiplex PCR; TCRdb's copy has only in-frame clones and leaves some out. The sample lists under 200,000 clones; around two thirds were seen once. The rearrangement links TRBV6-9 to TRBJ1-1; possibly TRBD1 for D (5 bases). The TCR originated in a man in his forties in good health and CMV-seronegative. The specimen sequenced was PBMCs. The CDR3 region is CPGDRAEAFF. The CDR3 coding sequence is TGCCCGGGGGACCGCGCTGAAGCTTTCTTT.